Below are 20 T cell receptor beta chains sequenced from a single sample in a study of cytomegalovirus exposure and HLA in healthy donors. The table came from immunoSEQ multiplex PCR; TCRdb's copy has only in-frame clones and leaves some out. The sample includes 150,000 to 200,000 clones, roughly 81% of them seen just once. The sample taken for sequencing was PBMCs. The receptors originated from a woman in her 30s in good health and CMV-seronegative.

The gene calls are TRBV29-1 and TRBJ2-7, with TRBD1 matching over 7 bases. The CDR3 sequence is 15 residues long. Germline CDR1 is SQVTM and CDR2 is ANQGSEA. The trim removed 6 bases at V and 0 bases at J, leaving 11 bases unmatched. CDR3 sequence: CSVSATGAPSYEQYF. The DNA of the CDR3 is TGCAGCGTGTCCGCTACAGGGGCACCCTCCTACGAGCAGTACTTC.

This chain connects TRBV29-1 to TRBJ2-7; 8 bases align to TRBD2. The CDR3 sequence is 12 residues long. The V and J ends lost 6 bases and 10 bases, in that order; junction bases with no gene match: 11. Germline CDR1 reads SQVTM; CDR2 reads ANQGSEA. The chain's CDR3 is CSVLADGNKQYF. In DNA, the CDR3 is TGCAGCGTACTAGCGGACGGAAACAAACAGTACTTC.

V usage is TRBV7-6 and J usage is TRBJ2-2, with 13 bases lining up with TRBD2. Trimming took 5 bases from V and 1 from J; bases not matched to a gene: 7. CDR3 length equals 18 residues. In germline, CDR1 is SGHVS, CDR2 FNYEAQ. The CDR3 nucleotides are TGTGCCAGCAGCCAAGGACTAGCGGGGGCCCTGAACACCGGGGAGCTGTTTTTT. Translation: CASSQGLAGALNTGELFF.

The chain couples TRBV19 to TRBJ1-1, with a weak D call TRBD1 (6 bases). Trimming removed 11 bases at V and 2 bases at J, with 12 bases between. This CDR3 comprises 12 residues. Germline values: CDR1 LNHDA, CDR2 SQIVND (reference sequence). Written as DNA, the CDR3 is TGTGCCTCTAGGGGGAGTAACACTGAAGCTTTCTTT. Translation gives CASRGSNTEAFF.

The genes are TRBV28 and TRBJ1-6; D is ambiguous. Per the germline V gene, CDR1 is MDHEN and CDR2 is SYDVKM. The CDR3 is made up of 12 amino acids. V lost 8 bases to trimming and J lost 7 bases, with 9 bases between them. The CDR3 sequence is CASRPQNSPLHF. Here the CDR3 DNA reads TGTGCCAGCCGTCCCCAGAATTCACCCCTCCACTTT.

The rearrangement joins TRBV10-1 to TRBJ2-7; a weak D match, TRBD2 (6 bases). The V and J ends lost 6 bases and 0 bases respectively, with 24 bases between them. Germline V gene lookup returns CDR1 WNHNN and CDR2 SYGVQD (reference sequence). There are 18 residues in the CDR3. CDR3 residues: CASRLISRPGASSYEQYF. The CDR3 DNA sequence: TGCGCCAGCAGACTGATTAGTCGTCCGGGAGCAAGCTCCTACGAGCAGTACTTC.

The gene calls are TRBV15 and TRBJ2-1; 8 bases line up with TRBD2. The CDR3 is 14 residues long. CDR1 and CDR2 from the germline V gene are LNHNV and YYDKDF (reference sequence). J lost 4 bases, V lost 6 bases, and 5 bases had no gene match. CDR3: CATRAGGHYNEQFF. DNA of the CDR3: TGTGCCACCAGGGCGGGAGGTCATTACAATGAGCAGTTCTTC.

The chain is built from TRBV2 and TRBJ2-5; 9 bases are a match to TRBD1. V lost 6 bases and J lost 5; bases outside the gene matches: 10. The CDR3 contains 15 residues. Per germline, CDR1 SNHLY and CDR2 FYNNEI. CDR3 region: CASSEQGALGETQYF. The CDR3 coding sequence is TGTGCCAGCAGCGAACAGGGGGCGTTAGGGGAGACCCAGTACTTC.

This clone was seen a few times. This chain links TRBV18 with TRBJ1-4, with 7 nucleotides matching TRBD1. CDR3 length: 14 amino acids. The germline gives CDR1 KGHSH, CDR2 LQKENI. After removal of 6 bases from V and 3 bases from J, the junction contained 4 bases not matched to a gene. CDR3 sequence: CASSLQGSNEKLFF. The CDR3 DNA sequence: TGTGCCAGCTCCCTACAGGGGTCTAATGAAAAACTGTTTTTT.

The chain couples TRBV5-1 to TRBJ2-5; the match to TRBD1 covers 9 bases. Germline CDR1 SGHRS, CDR2 YFSETQ. V was pared by 4 bases and J by 5 bases, with 6 bases of the junction left unmatched. The CDR3 runs 14 residues. CDR3 protein: CASSTGQGMETQYF. In DNA, the CDR3 is TGCGCCAGCAGCACCGGACAGGGGATGGAGACCCAGTACTTC.

V gene TRBV6-5 combines with J gene TRBJ1-1; tentatively, D is TRBD1 (5 bases). Germline V gives CDR1 MNHEY, CDR2 SVGAGI. V gave up 7 bases and J gave up 3 bases, with 15 bases separating them. CDR3 length equals 14 residues. In nucleotides, the CDR3 is TGTGCCAGCACCATTCTTGGGGGGTACACTGAAGCTTTCTTT. Its protein is CASTILGGYTEAFF.

The chain uses TRBV2 and TRBJ1-5; maybe TRBD1 (5 bases). V lost 4 bases to trimming and J lost 4 bases, with 14 bases between them. The length of the CDR3 is 15 residues. Per the germline V gene, CDR1 is SNHLY and CDR2 is FYNNEI. CDR3 in amino acids: CASSVGPGGNQPQHF. CDR3 DNA: TGTGCCAGCAGTGTGGGTCCCGGGGGGAATCAGCCCCAGCATTTT. Drawing the rest from reference TRBV2 and TRBJ1-5, the complete variable domain is EPEVTQTPSHQVTQMGQEVILRCVPISNHLYFYWYRQILGQKVEFLVSFYNNEISEKSEIFDDQFSVERPDGSNFTLKIRSTKLEDSAMYFCASSVGPGGNQPQHFGDGTRLSIL.

This clone appeared a few times. The gene calls are TRBV5-1 and TRBJ2-7; D might be TRBD2 (6 bases). CDR3 length equals 17 residues. V dropped 1 base and J dropped 4 bases, with 21 bases sitting between them. Germline loops: CDR1 SGHRS, CDR2 YFSETQ. The CDR3 region is CASSLLGLLEGNYEQYF. CDR3 coding DNA: TGCGCCAGCAGCTTGTTAGGTTTGTTGGAGGGAAATTACGAGCAGTACTTC.

This clone has more than one count but fewer than ten. The CDR3 loop reads CASSGLLVSGELFF. CDR3 DNA sequence: TGTGCCAGCAGTGGACTACTAGTGTCCGGGGAGCTGTTTTTT. The V and J genes are TRBV2 and TRBJ2-2; weak D call: TRBD2 (5 bases). This CDR3 spans 14 amino acids. Trimming removed 4 bases from V and 6 bases from J, with 12 bases in between. The germline V gene encodes CDR1 SNHLY and CDR2 FYNNEI.

This chain joins TRBV2 and TRBJ1-5; D is unclear. The CDR3 is 15 amino acids. From germline, CDR1 is SNHLY and CDR2 FYNNEI. Between the trimmed V and J ends, which lost 2 bases and 0 bases, there was a span of 8 bases. The CDR3 here is CASSETKNSNQPQHF. The CDR3 DNA reads TGTGCCAGCAGTGAAACTAAGAATAGCAATCAGCCCCAGCATTTT.

This chain connects TRBV19 to TRBJ2-1; 16 bases align to TRBD2. V gave up 7 bases and J gave up 11 bases; unmatched junction bases: 8. Germline CDR1 LNHDA, CDR2 SQIVND (reference sequence). CDR3 length: 15 residues. The CDR3 loop reads CASTTGTSGRAKQFF. DNA for the CDR3: TGTGCCAGTACCACAGGGACTAGCGGGAGGGCTAAGCAGTTCTTC.

The CDR3 loop reads CASSKVRDSHQPQHF. CDR3 DNA sequence: TGTGCCAGCAGCAAAGTACGAGACAGTCATCAGCCCCAGCATTTT. This sequence joins TRBV21-1 and TRBJ1-5; the table's D gene call, TRBD1, was not cross checked with the DNA. TRBV21-1 is annotated as a pseudogene. This CDR3 contains 15 residues.

V is TRBV7-2 and J is TRBJ1-6; TRBD1 is a possible D gene (5 bases). Germline V gene sequence: CDR1 SGHTA, CDR2 FQGNSA. The CDR3 sequence is 16 residues long. V lost 2 bases and J 6 bases, leaving 14 bases between the germline ends. CDR3 sequence: CASSLRGVIGNSPLHF. The CDR3 coding sequence is TGTGCCAGCAGCTTACGGGGGGTTATAGGTAATTCACCCCTCCACTTT.

The table lists this clone with a few counts. V gene TRBV6-1 combines with J gene TRBJ2-7; no firm D call. The CDR3 runs 12 residues. V was pared by 4 bases and J by 4 bases, with 8 bases between. From germline, CDR1 is MNHNS and CDR2 SASEGT. CDR3 sequence (DNA): TGTGCCAGCAGTGCCAACGGGTACGAGCAGTACTTC. It yields the protein CASSANGYEQYF.

CDR3: CASSPQRGDYTGELFF. The CDR3 DNA reads TGTGCCAGCAGTCCCCAGCGGGGTGATTACACCGGGGAGCTGTTTTTT. The gene calls are TRBV27 and TRBJ2-2; 7 nucleotides agree with TRBD2. Germline assignment: CDR1 MNHEY and CDR2 SMNVEV (reference sequence). The CDR3 is 16 residues long. Germline trimming cut 5 bases from V and 3 bases from J; bases unmatched to any gene: 9.